This T cell receptor beta chain was identified during a study of cytomegalovirus exposure and HLA in healthy donors. Both 60 Vbeta primers and 13 Jbeta primers went into the PCR. Only in-frame clones appear in the TCRdb table, and some are missing; sequencing was by immunoSEQ multiplex PCR. The table has 150,000 to 200,000 clones, around 79% seen once; the top ten hold more than 0.45%. Material: PBMCs. This receptor was obtained from a woman aged 50 to 60 in good health and CMV-seronegative.

In DNA, the CDR3 is TGCGCCAGCACCATCGACAGCTACTCTGGAAACACCATATATTTT. Amino acids: CASTIDSYSGNTIYF. The V call is TRBV4-3, the J call TRBJ1-3; maybe TRBD1 (5 bases). CDR3 length equals 15 residues. Germline assignment: CDR1 LGHNA and CDR2 YSLEER. V lost 7 bases to trimming and J lost 0 bases, with 13 bases between them.